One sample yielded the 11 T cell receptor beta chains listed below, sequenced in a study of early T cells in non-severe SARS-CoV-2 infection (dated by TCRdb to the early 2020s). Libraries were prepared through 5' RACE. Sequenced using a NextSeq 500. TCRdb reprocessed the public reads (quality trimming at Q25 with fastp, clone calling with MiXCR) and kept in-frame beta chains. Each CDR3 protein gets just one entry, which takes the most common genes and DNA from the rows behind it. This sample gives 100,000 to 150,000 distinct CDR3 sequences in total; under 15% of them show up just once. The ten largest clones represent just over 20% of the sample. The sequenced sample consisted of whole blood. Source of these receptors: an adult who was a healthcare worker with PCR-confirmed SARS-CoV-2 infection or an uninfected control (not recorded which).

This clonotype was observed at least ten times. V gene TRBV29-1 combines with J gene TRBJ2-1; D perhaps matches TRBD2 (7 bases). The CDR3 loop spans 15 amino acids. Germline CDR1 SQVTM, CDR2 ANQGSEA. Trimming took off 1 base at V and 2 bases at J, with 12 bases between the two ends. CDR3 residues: CSVEGGGGPYNEQFF. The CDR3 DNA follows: TGCAGCGTTGAAGGGGGAGGGGGTCCCTACAATGAGCAGTTCTTC.

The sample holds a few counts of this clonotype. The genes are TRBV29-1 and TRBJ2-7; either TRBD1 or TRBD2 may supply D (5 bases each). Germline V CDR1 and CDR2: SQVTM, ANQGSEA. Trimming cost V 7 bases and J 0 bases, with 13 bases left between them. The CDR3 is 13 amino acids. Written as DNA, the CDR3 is TGCAGCGCCCTTGGGGGTTCCTCCTACGAGCAGTACTTC. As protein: CSALGGSSYEQYF.

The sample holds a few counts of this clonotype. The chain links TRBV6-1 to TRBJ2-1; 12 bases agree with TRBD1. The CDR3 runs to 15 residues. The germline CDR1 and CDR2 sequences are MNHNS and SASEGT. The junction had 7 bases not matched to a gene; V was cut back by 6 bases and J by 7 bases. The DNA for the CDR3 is TGTGCCAGCAGCCACAGGGGACAGGGGGCTAATGAGCAGTTCTTC. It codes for CASSHRGQGANEQFF.

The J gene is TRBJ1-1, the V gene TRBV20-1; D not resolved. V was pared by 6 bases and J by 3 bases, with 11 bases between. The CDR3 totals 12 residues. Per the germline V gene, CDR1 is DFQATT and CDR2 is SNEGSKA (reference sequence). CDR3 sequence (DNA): TGCAGTGCCAACCTTGTCGACACTGAAGCTTTCTTT. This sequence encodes CSANLVDTEAFF.

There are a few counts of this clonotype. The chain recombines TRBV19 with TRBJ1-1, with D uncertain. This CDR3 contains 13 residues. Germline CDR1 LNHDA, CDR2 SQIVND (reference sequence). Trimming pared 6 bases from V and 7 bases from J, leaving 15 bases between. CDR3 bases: TGTGCCAGTAGCCAGCTCCGGGGTGTTGAAGCTTTCTTT. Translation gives CASSQLRGVEAFF. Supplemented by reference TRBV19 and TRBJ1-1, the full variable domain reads DGGITQSPKYLFRKEGQNVTLSCEQNLNHDAMYWYRQDPGQGLRLIYYSQIVNDFQKGDIAEGYSVSREKKESFPLTVTSAQKNPTAFYLCASSQLRGVEAFFGQGTRLTVV.

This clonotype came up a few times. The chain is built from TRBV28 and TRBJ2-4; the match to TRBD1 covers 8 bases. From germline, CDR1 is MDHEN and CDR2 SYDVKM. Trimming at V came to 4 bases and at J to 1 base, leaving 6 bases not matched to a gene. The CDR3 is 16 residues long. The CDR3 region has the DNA TGTGCCAGCAGTTCCCAGGGGGCAGAGGCCAAAAACATTCAGTACTTC. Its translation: CASSSQGAEAKNIQYF.

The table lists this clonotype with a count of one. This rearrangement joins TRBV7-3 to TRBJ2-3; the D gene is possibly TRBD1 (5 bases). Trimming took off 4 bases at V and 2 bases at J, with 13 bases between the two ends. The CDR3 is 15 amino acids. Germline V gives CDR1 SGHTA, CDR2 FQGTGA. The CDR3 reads CASSSQGADTDTQYF. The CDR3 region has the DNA TGTGCCAGCAGCTCTCAGGGTGCGGACACAGATACGCAGTATTTT.

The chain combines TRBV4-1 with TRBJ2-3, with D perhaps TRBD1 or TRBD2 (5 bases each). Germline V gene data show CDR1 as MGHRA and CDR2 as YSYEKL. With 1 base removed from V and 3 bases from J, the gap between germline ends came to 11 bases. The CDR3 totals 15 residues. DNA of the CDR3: TGCGCCAGCAGCCAAGTGGGGGTAGGAACAGATACGCAGTATTTT. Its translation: CASSQVGVGTDTQYF.

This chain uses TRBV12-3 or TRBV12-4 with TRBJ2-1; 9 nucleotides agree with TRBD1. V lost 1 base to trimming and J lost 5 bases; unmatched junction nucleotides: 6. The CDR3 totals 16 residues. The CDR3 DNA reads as TGTGCCAGCAGTTTAGAAACCCGACAGGGGGACAATGAGCAGTTCTTC. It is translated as CASSLETRQGDNEQFF.

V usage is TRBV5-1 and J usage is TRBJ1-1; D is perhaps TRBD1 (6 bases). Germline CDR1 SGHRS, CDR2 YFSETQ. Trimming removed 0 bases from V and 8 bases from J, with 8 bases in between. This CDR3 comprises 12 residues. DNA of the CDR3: TGCGCCAGCAGCTTGGTAGGACAGGAAGCTTTCTTT. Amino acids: CASSLVGQEAFF.

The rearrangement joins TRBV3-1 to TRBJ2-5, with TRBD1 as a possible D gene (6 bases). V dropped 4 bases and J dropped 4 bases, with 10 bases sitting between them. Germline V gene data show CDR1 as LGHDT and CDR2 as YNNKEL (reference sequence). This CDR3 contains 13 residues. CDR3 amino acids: CASSPGQTETQYF. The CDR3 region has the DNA TGTGCCAGCAGCCCCGGACAGACAGAGACCCAGTACTTC.